This is a list of T cell receptor beta chains from one sample in a study of T cell repertoires in cytomegalovirus infection. Their specific antigens are unknown. TCRdb re-derived calls from the reads in MiXCR, one entry per CDR3 protein. Here the sample spans tens of thousands of distinct CDR3 sequences, 20% being singletons. The specimen comprised CD8+ T cells from cultured PBMCs, sampled from culture after CMV antigen stimulation. The source of these receptors is a human donor in good health (CMV status not recorded). Some clones in this sample may be carry-over from other donors' samples. Both conserved end residues are part of each CDR3. The order of the fields is J gene, V gene, D gene, clone size, CDR3 DNA, CDR3 protein. The D gene is left open where the match is weak. A clone size is listed for some rows: how often the clone was seen (once, few, many), or a class if it is expanded.

TRBJ1-6,TRBV7-2,NA,many,TGTGCCAGCAGCTTAGTACAGGGAGTTAAACCCCTCCACTTT,CASSLVQGVKPLHF
TRBJ1-5,TRBV27,NA,NA,TGTGCCAGCAGTTTAGGTTGGGGCAATCAGCCCCAGCATTTT,CASSLGWGNQPQHF
TRBJ1-5,TRBV7-9,TRBD1,few,TGTGCCAGCAGCTCGGGACCGGGACAGGGGCGTTTCGGGAGCAATCAGCCCCAGCATTTT,CASSSGPGQGRFGSNQPQHF
TRBJ1-5,TRBV19,NA,NA,TGTGCCAGTAGTACCGTGGACAGCAATCAGCCCCAGCATTTT,CASSTVDSNQPQHF
TRBJ1-3,TRBV4-1,NA,few,TGCGCCAGCAGCCAGCGTTCAGGAAACACCATATATTTT,CASSQRSGNTIYF
TRBJ2-5,TRBV7-2,TRBD2,few,TGTGCCAGCAGCTTAACAACCTTCTGGGGAGGGGAGACCCAGTACTTC,CASSLTTFWGGETQYF
TRBJ1-4,TRBV7-2,NA,few,TGTGCCAGCAGCTCGGGGACCGTCGCAACTAATGAAAAACTGTTTTTT,CASSSGTVATNEKLFF
TRBJ2-3,TRBV7-8,TRBD2,NA,TGTGCCAGCAGCTCCCATTGGACTAGCGATAGAGATACGCAGTATTTT,CASSSHWTSDRDTQYF
TRBJ2-2,TRBV5-1,NA,NA,TGCGCCAGCAGCCCGGGTGACAGTAACACCGGGGAGCTGTTTTTT,CASSPGDSNTGELFF
TRBJ2-1,TRBV6-2/TRBV6-3,NA,NA,TGTGCCAGCAGTTACGGGCCGGCTGAGCAGTTCTTC,CASSYGPAEQFF
TRBJ2-1,TRBV12-3/TRBV12-4,TRBD2,NA,TGTGCCAGCAGCCCGACTAGCGGGGGGTGGTTCTTC,CASSPTSGGWFF
TRBJ2-7,TRBV11-2,NA,few,TGTGCCAGCAGCTTAAGCCGCCCCGAGGCAGGAACCTACGAGCAGTACTTC,CASSLSRPEAGTYEQYF
TRBJ2-7,TRBV12-3/TRBV12-4,NA,NA,TGTGCCAGCAGTTTATCATGGGGGGACGCAGGCTACGAGCAGTACTTC,CASSLSWGDAGYEQYF
TRBJ1-5,TRBV9,NA,NA,TGTGCCAGCAGCGAGACAGCCAGCAATCAGCCCCAGCATTTT,CASSETASNQPQHF